This paragraph reports one T cell receptor (beta chain). Its antigen is unknown. No qualities accompany the bases; no much larger clone lies one base away. This entry comes from a study of blood T cell repertoires in COVID-19 (TCRdb year 2020). Looking at the study overall: The collaborator samples originated in the United States, Italy and Spain and spanned the acute and convalescent phases of COVID-19. Deeply sampled blood TCRbeta repertoires from subjects exposed to, actively infected with, or recovered from COVID-19 were included in the dataset. The material from the prospective study consisted of cDNA or gDNA derived from T cells, B-cell-depleted T cells, or PBMCs. Where available, HLA class I and class II types were obtained from metadata supplied by the sample provider rather than from assay-based typing. A de-identified subject ID, COVID-19 status, age in years and sex were almost always included in the sample metadata. The repertoires were released in a freely available public database meant as a resource for research on the immune response to SARS-CoV-2. Samples were obtained from the ongoing ImmuneRACE study (first 160 participants) and from about 1,300 subjects provided by 6 global collaborators.

TCRbeta CDR3 regions were amplified from genomic DNA by means of the immunoSEQ Assay, a bias-controlled multiplex PCR. Turning to the authors' computational methods: Within the assay, amplification of reference gene primers was used to estimate how many nucleated cells each sample contained. Sequence reads were collapsed and filtered to measure the absolute abundance of every unique TCRbeta CDR3 rearrangement. For each sample, productive Simpson clonality was calculated by taking the square root of Simpson's diversity index across productive rearrangements. TCRdb retrieved this table from immuneACCESS and kept in-frame rearrangements only. Not all clones are present; in checked studies, unresolved V genes account for under half, and no reason is known for the remainder. For V, J and clone size, that table is used; D and trimming come from the DNA. Within this sample are around 160,000 clones, with approximately 95% of them counted one time only. 1.5% to 2.5% of the sample rests with the top ten.

The full study reports these points: The amount of clinical and demographic metadata varied by source and participant and was provided uncurated.

One collaborating source in Seattle enrolled patients during active infection and followed them longitudinally through the course of disease. Each collaborating institution followed its own protocols to collect whole blood in K2EDTA tubes. Collaborator samples were shipped for TCRbeta analysis as frozen whole blood, isolated PBMCs, or DNA extracted from either sample type. The sample comprised peripheral blood. This TCR was recovered from a woman aged 55-69 years with COVID-19, enrolled during active disease.

The sequenced DNA: TGTGCCAGCAGTTTAATCTCATCGGACACCTCTAGCTCCTACGAGCAGTACTTC. This yields the protein CASSLISSDTSSSYEQYF. The chain is made from TRBV27 and TRBJ2-7, and perhaps TRBD1 as D gene, on 5 matching bases. As encoded in the germline V gene (reference sequence), CDR1 is MNHEY while CDR2 is SMNVEV. The cysteine opens and the phenylalanine closes a CDR3 of 18 amino acids. Here the CDR3 DNA is all that survives: 54 bases in frame from base 1. The junction shows trimming of 2 bases on V and 0 bases on J, plus 20 bases between the germline ends.